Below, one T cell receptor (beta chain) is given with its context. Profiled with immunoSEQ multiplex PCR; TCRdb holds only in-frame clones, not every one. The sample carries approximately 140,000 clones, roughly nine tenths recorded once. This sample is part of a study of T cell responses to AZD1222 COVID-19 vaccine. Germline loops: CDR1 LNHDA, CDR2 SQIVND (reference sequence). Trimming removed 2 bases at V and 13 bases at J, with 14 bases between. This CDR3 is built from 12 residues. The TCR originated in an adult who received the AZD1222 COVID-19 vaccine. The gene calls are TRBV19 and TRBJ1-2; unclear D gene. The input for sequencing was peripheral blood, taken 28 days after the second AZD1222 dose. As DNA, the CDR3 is TGTGCCAGTAGTATACAAGGGTCCCTATTCACCTTC. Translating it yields CASSIQGSLFTF.